This T cell receptor beta chain derives from a study of blood T cell repertoires in COVID-19. Study-level information: Collection of acute and convalescent COVID-19 samples took place in the United States, Italy and Spain. T cells, B-cell-depleted T cells, or PBMCs supplied cDNA or gDNA.

In this sample, this clone turned up once. In the original analysis: By means of reference gene primer amplification, nucleated cell counts were estimated. TCRdb's table, derived via immunoSEQ multiplex PCR, lists solely in-frame clones and lacks some. V and J calls and clone size follow that table, whereas D and trimming were derived from the DNA. The sample records fewer than 500,000 clones, roughly 86% being singletons. This CDR3 comprises 17 residues. V gave up 0 bases and J gave up 3 bases, with 15 bases separating them. Germline V CDR1 and CDR2: LGHNA, YNFKEQ. The TCR was taken from a human donor with acute or convalescent COVID-19. The donor label of this sample is uncertain. V is TRBV4-2 and J is TRBJ2-1; possibly TRBD2 for D (5 bases). What was sequenced was peripheral blood. The CDR3 here is CASSQERASSYYNEQFF. The CDR3 nucleotides are TGTGCCAGCAGCCAAGAACGTGCTAGCAGCTACTACAATGAGCAGTTCTTC.